The T cell receptor (beta chain) described here comes from a study of cytomegalovirus exposure and HLA in healthy donors (dated by TCRdb to the late 2010s). Notes on the research overall: In an earlier analysis of some 610 of the donors, roughly 300 Gb of sequence data and 117 million unique TCR beta sequences from 150 million to 200 million T cells were reported. Approximately 310 gigabases of sequencing data and roughly 80 million unique TCR sequences made up an early release that covered fewer than 650 HLA-typed donors. Of the 350 to 400 genotyped donors, approximately 80% fell in the genetic ancestry cluster associated with self-reported Caucasian donors. The aim of the study was to test whether cataloging public T cell receptors could identify signatures of past pathogen exposure. The study profiled the T cell repertoires of about 640 subjects by immunosequencing and related them to cytomegalovirus serostatus. Along with the approximately 650-subject first cohort, a separate validation cohort of around 120 different subjects was used. To predict cytomegalovirus infection status, the study combined high-throughput TCR immunosequencing, statistical association of individual TCRs with disease status, and machine learning. In a later analysis, previously published TCR beta repertoires from 550 to 700 donors were re-analyzed and high-resolution HLA genotyping was added so that TCR occurrence patterns could be studied. Rather than drawing on any new phenotypic data, the later analysis identified candidate immune exposures from TCR beta sequences and the way those sequences occurred across donors. An earlier analysis of a few hundred of the donors applied high-throughput TCR beta sequencing to assess whether each TCR beta V gene segment acted as functional or pseudogenic. Donor age, sex, ethnicity and CMV serostatus were compiled together with the repertoire data. In a later genetic analysis, genome-wide SNP genotypes for about 55% of the roughly 700 donors were used, and that subset was treated as a discovery cohort. Every discovery cohort repertoire had been produced on one sequencing platform. HLA typing included class I and class II loci at four-digit resolution. The number of typed donors differed by locus: about 629-640 for A, B, C, DRB1 and DQB1; approximately 520 for DQA1; approximately 600 for DPA1; and 450 to 480 for DPB1. Because of strong linkage in the cohort, five DR-DQ haplotypes were treated as single units for association and clustering. Across 300 to 400 genotyped donors of the cohort, an average of about 240,000 unique TCR beta nucleotide sequences per donor were sequenced, and 15% to 20% of those sequences were non-productive. Results the study describes overall, beyond this receptor: A later analysis found that TCR association rates varied across HLA loci, with DRB1 alleles showing the most associated TCRs and HLA-C alleles the fewest. Cytomegalovirus status was reported to be diagnosed by the classifier with high specificity and sensitivity in both the original and validation cohorts. A later analysis found that HLA-associated TCR beta chains were more clonally expanded and had lower generation probabilities than equally common non-associated chains. The earlier analysis of 587 of the donors excluded some 16 rarely observed V segments, including chromosome 9 orphons, because counts were too low. In a later analysis, most CMV-associated TCR beta chains were found to appear HLA-restricted, with HLA associations seemingly driven largely by CMV exposure. A cluster of highly shared sequence variants was judged likely to represent a technical artifact of the sequencing pipeline. Assigning TCR associations to individual alleles was difficult when HLA alleles, especially DR and DQ, strongly co-occurred. The only immune exposure information available for the cohort was CMV serostatus. Broadly in line with IMGT annotations, most TCR beta V segments showed up in productive rearrangements about 87% or about 30% of the time in an earlier analysis of several hundred of the donors. In a later genetic analysis, a missense DCLRE1C variant was associated with V-gene and J-gene trimming of TCR beta chains, and the association was replicated in an independent cohort. A further reported finding was that TCR beta sequences accurately predicted the HLA-A and HLA-B alleles for most subjects in the first cohort. Some IMGT-functional V segments, including TRBV6-2 and TRBV6-3, could not be told apart with the 87-base-pair reads, so those segments were excluded. The cohort was sequenced for TCR beta chains only, and without alpha or paired-chain data the features that could be detected were limited. Because HLA typing was missing for some donors at each locus, association tests included only the typed subset. A later genetic analysis reported fewer N-insertions in productive TCRs among donors in an Asian-associated ancestry cluster than the roughly 700-donor mean. A later analysis reported that several top co-occurrence clusters appeared linked to parvovirus B19, influenza, CMV and Epstein-Barr virus. It was suggested by the authors that the approach could potentially be generalized to other disease states and immunological phenotypes. Three of the identified cytomegalovirus-associated TCR beta chains were confirmed in vitro to be specific for cytomegalovirus antigens. Most TCR sequences were observed very rarely across donors, whereas some public TCRs were present in many individuals. In a later analysis, around 17,000 TCR beta sequences were associated with specific HLA alleles at a false discovery rate of 0.05. Correlated functional status among segregating V segments might be attributable to linkage disequilibrium, but an unknown experimental factor could not be ruled out. Roughly uniform sequencing depth across donors was assumed in presence/absence analyses, although this assumption may not hold. The study listed approximately 160 TCR beta chains as associated with cytomegalovirus.

Only a few counts were recorded for this clone. Its target antigen remains unknown. Within one base of it there is no much larger clone, and no base qualities were kept. The protocol used for the library was the immunoSEQ multiplex PCR assay. For the multiplex PCR, a mixture combining 60 forward primers for TCR Vbeta segments and 13 reverse primers for TCR Jbeta segments was used. Amplification of the CDR3 region of rearranged TCR beta genes was performed with a multiplex PCR assay on genomic DNA. The Illumina HiSeq System was used to sequence the amplified TCR beta libraries as 87-base-pair reads. The original pipeline was this. Across the 670 or so repertoires, a later analysis counted tens of millions of unique TCR beta chains, 9.5 million to 13 million of which were shared by at least two donors. Raw reads were error-corrected and collapsed into unique sequences by a nearest-neighbor algorithm in which closely related sequences were merged to remove PCR and sequencing errors. V, D and J gene segments were assigned by aligning CDR3 sequences to IMGT reference sequences. For a sequence to be retained, at least a six-nucleotide match to both a V gene segment and a J gene segment was required. A rearrangement counted as productive if the CDR3 had no stop codons and remained in frame with V and J, and every other rearrangement counted as non-productive. CDR3 was defined according to IMGT convention as the region running from the second conserved V-encoded cysteine to the conserved J-encoded phenylalanine. In an earlier analysis of roughly 580 of the donors, sequences lacking an unambiguous match to a single V gene segment were excluded. An earlier analysis of some 500 of the donors classified V segments as functional when productive rearrangements were above 56.7% and as segregating when the standard deviation between donors was above 5%. A statistical classification framework was developed to diagnose cytomegalovirus status using the catalog of TCR beta chain sequences. In a later analysis, TCR nucleotide sequences were compared against IMGT/GENE-DB human TR gene sequences so that V and J genes could be assigned. Using the TCRdist pipeline, a later analysis assigned CDR3 sequences along with most-parsimonious VDJ recombination scenarios. A later analysis defined each TCR beta chain by its CDR3 amino acid sequence plus V-gene family, and excluded reads lacking a unique V-gene family. In a later analysis, fewer than 600 highly shared, low-generation-probability nucleotide sequences were removed to address suspected cross-contamination and a sequencing artifact. In a later analysis, a clonal expansion index was calculated for each public chain from normalized within-repertoire ranks of inferred template counts. A later analysis computed generation probabilities with a VDJ recombination model fitted to out-of-frame rearrangements, and checked the results against IGoR. A later analysis scored TCR-TCR, TCR-HLA and TCR-CMV co-occurrence with hypergeometric tests, applying a repertoire-size bias correction to TCR pairs. False discovery rates were estimated in a later analysis by permuting HLA or CMV assignments 20 times. In a later analysis, co-occurring TCRs were grouped with DBSCAN, and TCRdist sequence similarity was added when clustering was performed within HLA-allele-positive subsets. Co-occurrence clustering excluded repertoires with fewer than 30,000 or more than 120,000 public chains, plus five with anomalous nucleotide sharing. TCRdb limited this immuneACCESS table to in-frame rearrangements with V and J called. A share of clones is missing; checked studies link under half to unresolved V genes, and the rest is unexplained. Clone size and the V and J calls come from that table; the DNA yielded D and trimming. Counted in this sample were roughly 120,000 clones; more than 60% of them appeared once. About 9% of the sample belongs to the ten largest clones.

From its cysteine to its phenylalanine, the CDR3 spans 14 amino acids. Only the CDR3 part of the read is kept: 42 bases, read in frame from the first base. CDR1 LGHNA and CDR2 YNFKEQ are derived from the germline V gene. V and J are trimmed by 3 bases and 3 bases, and the gene matches miss 5 bases of the junction. In total, fewer than 750 healthy bone marrow donors made up the cohort. At the time of sampling, every cohort member was nominally healthy, though immune exposures that went unrecorded were likely present. The donor was CMV seropositive and was included in the group of 250 to 300 seropositive cohort members. A peripheral blood sample was provided by each donor, and peripheral blood mononuclear cells were used for TCR beta sequencing. Genomic DNA was extracted from the blood cell samples with the Qiagen DNeasy Blood Extraction Kit.

This clonotype was obtained from a man aged 40-55 years in good health and CMV-seropositive. What was sequenced was PBMCs. In this chain, TRBV4-2 is recombined with TRBJ2-7; 7 nucleotides in the junction match TRBD2. The sequenced DNA: TGTGCCAGCAGCCAGATCCGGGAGGTCTACGAGCAGTACTTC. It codes for CASSQIREVYEQYF.